Following are 13 T cell receptor beta chains from one sample sequenced in a study of blood T cell repertoires in COVID-19. Only in-frame clones appear in the TCRdb table, and some are missing; sequencing was by immunoSEQ multiplex PCR. The data show tens of thousands of clones, with about 88% seen just once and about 9.3% held by the top ten. Material: peripheral blood. Receptor source: a man aged 55 to 70 with active COVID-19.

V gene TRBV2 combines with J gene TRBJ1-4; TRBD1 is a possible D gene (5 bases). This CDR3 spans 16 amino acids. The germline V and J ends were trimmed by 1 base and 8 bases, with 17 bases remaining between them. Per germline, CDR1 SNHLY and CDR2 FYNNEI. The CDR3 protein is CASSEERMRGGEKLFF. CDR3 sequence (DNA): TGTGCCAGCAGTGAAGAGCGTATGAGGGGAGGGGAAAAACTGTTTTTT.

The rearrangement links TRBV30 to TRBJ1-3, with D hard to call. CDR3 length equals 12 residues. CDR1 and CDR2 (germline): GTSNPN, SVGIG (reference sequence). V was shortened by 4 bases and J by 3 bases, with 7 bases between the two germline ends. The CDR3 reads CAWKGSGNTIYF. In nucleotides, the CDR3 is TGTGCCTGGAAAGGGAGTGGAAACACCATATATTTT.

The chain employs TRBV27 and TRBJ2-1; a possible D gene is TRBD2 (6 bases). There are 16 residues in the CDR3. V was clipped by 1 base and J by 0 bases, with 10 bases between them. The germline gives CDR1 MNHEY, CDR2 SMNVEV (reference sequence). CDR3 in amino acids: CASSLFGGSSYNEQFF. CDR3 DNA: TGTGCCAGCAGTTTATTTGGGGGGAGCTCCTACAATGAGCAGTTCTTC.

V is TRBV5-6 and J is TRBJ1-2; 7 nucleotides match TRBD1. J lost 14 bases, V lost 1 base, and 8 bases had no gene match. The CDR3 runs 12 residues. Germline V gene sequence: CDR1 SGHDT, CDR2 YYEEEE. The CDR3 loop reads CASSLIGGEDTF. The CDR3 coding sequence is TGTGCCAGCAGCTTGATAGGGGGCGAGGATACCTTC. The entire variable domain, with the rest obtained from reference TRBV5-6 and TRBJ1-2, is as follows: DAGVTQSPTHLIKTRGQQVTLRCSPKSGHDTVSWYQQALGQGPQFIFQYYEEEERQRGNFPDRFSGHQFPNYSSELNVNALLLGDSALYLCASSLIGGEDTFGSGTRLTVV.

This sequence joins TRBV3-1 (or the pseudogene TRBV3-2) and TRBJ2-7, with D perhaps TRBD1 (6 bases). The germline CDR1 and CDR2 sequences are LGHDT and YNNKEL (reference sequence). CDR3 length equals 15 residues. Trimming left V 3 bases short and J 3 bases short, with 15 bases between. The CDR3, as DNA: TGTGCCAGCAGCCACGGACAGACAGGATACTACGAGCAGTACTTC. Its translation is CASSHGQTGYYEQYF.

The chain recombines TRBV3-1 (or the pseudogene TRBV3-2) with TRBJ2-1; 10 nucleotides match TRBD2. This CDR3 has 17 amino acids. The germline V gene has CDR1 LGHDT and CDR2 YNNKEL (reference sequence). V gave up 5 bases and J gave up 8 bases; unmatched junction bases: 15. CDR3 in amino acids: CASSNRAQREGPDEQFF. The CDR3 coding sequence is TGTGCCAGCAGCAACAGGGCCCAGCGGGAGGGCCCGGATGAGCAGTTCTTC.

V and J are TRBV5-1 and TRBJ2-3, with D unclear. CDR3 length equals 15 residues. Between the trimmed V and J ends, which lost 3 bases and 4 bases, there was a span of 15 bases. Germline V lookup: CDR1 SGHRS, CDR2 YFSETQ. The CDR3 region is CASSSLNGVADTQYF. The CDR3 DNA sequence: TGCGCCAGCAGCTCCCTAAATGGAGTTGCAGATACGCAGTATTTT.

The chain links TRBV7-2 to TRBJ1-2; 10 bases align to TRBD1. The germline gives CDR1 SGHTA, CDR2 FQGNSA. CDR3 length: 13 residues. The ends lost 3 bases at V and 8 bases at J; junction bases unmatched: 3. The CDR3 is CASSLGQGRGYTF. DNA of the CDR3: TGTGCCAGCAGCTTGGGACAGGGGAGGGGCTACACCTTC.

V and J are TRBV11-2 and TRBJ2-7; 8 nucleotides align to TRBD2. V dropped 3 bases and J dropped 2; count of bases not matched to a gene: 9. Germline V lookup: CDR1 SGHAT, CDR2 FQNNGV. The CDR3 sequence is 16 residues long. CDR3 amino acids: CASSLALLAGTYEQYF. As DNA, the CDR3 is TGTGCCAGCAGCTTGGCTCTGTTAGCGGGGACCTACGAGCAGTACTTC.

This clone has a handful of counts. This rearrangement joins TRBV5-1 to TRBJ2-7; 8 bases are a match to TRBD2. Germline loops: CDR1 SGHRS, CDR2 YFSETQ. The ends lost 1 base at V and 3 bases at J; junction bases unmatched: 9. This CDR3 spans 16 amino acids. CDR3 residues: CASSLSVSGSGYEQYF. Written as DNA, the CDR3 is TGCGCCAGCAGCTTGAGTGTCAGCGGGAGTGGCTACGAGCAGTACTTC.

The chain has TRBV11-2 and TRBJ2-1; 10 bases map to TRBD2. CDR1 is SGHAT, CDR2 FQNNGV, per germline. Trimming took 1 base from V and 7 from J; bases not matched to a gene: 7. This CDR3 has 16 residues. The chain's CDR3 is CASSLGTSGNGNEQFF. In DNA form, the CDR3 reads TGTGCCAGCAGCTTAGGTACTAGCGGGAATGGTAATGAGCAGTTCTTC.

The rearrangement uses TRBV2 and TRBJ1-2, with unresolved D. Trimming shortened V by 3 bases and J by 4 bases, and 15 bases separated the two germline ends. Germline V lookup: CDR1 SNHLY, CDR2 FYNNEI. The CDR3 length is 15 residues. The CDR3 DNA follows: TGTGCCAGCAGTGAGGGTGTAGGAGTAGGCTATGGCTACACCTTC. This gives the protein CASSEGVGVGYGYTF.

The V gene is TRBV19, the J gene TRBJ2-1; TRBD2 agrees at 7 bases. CDR1 and CDR2 from the germline V gene are LNHDA and SQIVND (reference sequence). Trimming cost V 3 bases and J 9 bases; bases outside gene matches: 5. This CDR3 comprises 13 residues. The CDR3 coding sequence is TGTGCCAGTAGTATGAGGACTAGAATTGAGCAGTTCTTC. Translation: CASSMRTRIEQFF.